The TCR beta chain under discussion was sequenced for a study of blood T cell repertoires in COVID-19. Clones were sequenced by immunoSEQ multiplex PCR, and TCRdb holds only the in-frame ones, with some missing. The sample consists of 120,000 or so clones, 81% of them appearing once. Germline CDR1 reads SGHVS; CDR2 reads FNYEAQ. The germline V and J ends were trimmed by 0 bases and 10 bases, with 10 bases remaining between them. The CDR3 covers 13 residues. Sequencing was done on a sample of peripheral blood. This chain connects TRBV7-6 to TRBJ2-1; no clear D. The receptor was isolated from a woman in her forties or fifties with acute or convalescent COVID-19. In DNA form, the CDR3 reads TGTGCCAGCAGCTTAGCTGTTCGAGGAGAGCAGTTCTTC. It is translated as CASSLAVRGEQFF.